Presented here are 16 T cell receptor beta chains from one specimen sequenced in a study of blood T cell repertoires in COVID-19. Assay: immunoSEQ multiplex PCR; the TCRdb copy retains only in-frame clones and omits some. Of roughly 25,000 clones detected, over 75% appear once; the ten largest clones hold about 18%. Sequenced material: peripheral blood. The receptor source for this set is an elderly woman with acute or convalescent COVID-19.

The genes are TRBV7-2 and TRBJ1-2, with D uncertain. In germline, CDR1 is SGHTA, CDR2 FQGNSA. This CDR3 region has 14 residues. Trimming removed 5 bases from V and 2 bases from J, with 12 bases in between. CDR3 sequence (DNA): TGTGCCAGCAGCCCTACCGCCGGGAACTATGGCTACACCTTC. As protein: CASSPTAGNYGYTF.

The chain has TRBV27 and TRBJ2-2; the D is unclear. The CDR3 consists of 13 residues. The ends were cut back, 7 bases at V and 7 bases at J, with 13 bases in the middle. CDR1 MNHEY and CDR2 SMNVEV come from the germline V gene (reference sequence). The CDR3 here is CASTAVAYGELFF. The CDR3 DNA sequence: TGTGCCAGCACCGCCGTCGCGTACGGGGAGCTGTTTTTT.

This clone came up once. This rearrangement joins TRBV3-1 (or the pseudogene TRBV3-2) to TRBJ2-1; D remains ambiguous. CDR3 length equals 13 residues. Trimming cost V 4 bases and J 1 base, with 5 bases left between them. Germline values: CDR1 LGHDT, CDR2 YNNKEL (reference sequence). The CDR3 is CASSLRSYNEQFF. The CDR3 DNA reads TGTGCCAGCAGCCTTCGGTCCTACAATGAGCAGTTCTTC.

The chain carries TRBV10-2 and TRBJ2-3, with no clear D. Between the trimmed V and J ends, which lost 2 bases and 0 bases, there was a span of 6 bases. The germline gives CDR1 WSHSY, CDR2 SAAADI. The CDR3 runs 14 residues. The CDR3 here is CASSEISSTDTQYF. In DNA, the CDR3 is TGCGCCAGCAGTGAGATCTCGAGCACAGATACGCAGTATTTT.

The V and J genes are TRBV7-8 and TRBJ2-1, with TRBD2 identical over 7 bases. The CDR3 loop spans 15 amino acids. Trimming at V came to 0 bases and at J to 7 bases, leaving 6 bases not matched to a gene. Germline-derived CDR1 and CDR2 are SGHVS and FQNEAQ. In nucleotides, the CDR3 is TGTGCCAGCAGCTTAGCGGGAGGGGCGAATAATGAGCAGTTCTTC. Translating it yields CASSLAGGANNEQFF.

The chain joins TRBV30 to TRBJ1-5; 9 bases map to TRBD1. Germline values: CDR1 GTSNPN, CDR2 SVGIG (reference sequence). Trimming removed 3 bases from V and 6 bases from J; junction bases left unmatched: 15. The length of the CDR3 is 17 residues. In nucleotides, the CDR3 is TGTGCCTGGAGCGTAGGGAAGACAGGGGGGAATAGTCAGCCCCAGCATTTT. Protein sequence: CAWSVGKTGGNSQPQHF.

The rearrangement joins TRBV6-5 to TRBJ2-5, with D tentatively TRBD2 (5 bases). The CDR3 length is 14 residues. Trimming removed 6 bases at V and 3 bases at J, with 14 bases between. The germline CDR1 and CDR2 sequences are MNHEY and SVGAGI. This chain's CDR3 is CASSRRGAEETQYF. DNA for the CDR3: TGTGCCAGCAGCCGCAGAGGAGCGGAAGAGACCCAGTACTTC.

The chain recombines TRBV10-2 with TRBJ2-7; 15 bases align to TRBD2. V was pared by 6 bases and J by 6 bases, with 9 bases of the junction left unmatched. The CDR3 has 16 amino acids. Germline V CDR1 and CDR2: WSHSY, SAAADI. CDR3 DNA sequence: TGCGCCAGCAGCGTTGGACTAGCGGGAGGGCATCGCGAGCAGTACTTC. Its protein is CASSVGLAGGHREQYF.

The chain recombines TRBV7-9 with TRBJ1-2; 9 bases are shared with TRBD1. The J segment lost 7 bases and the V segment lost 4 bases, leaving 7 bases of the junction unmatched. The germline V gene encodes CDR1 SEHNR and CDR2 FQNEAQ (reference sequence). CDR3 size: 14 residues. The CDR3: CASSYPQGAVGYTF. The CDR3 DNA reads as TGTGCCAGCAGCTATCCACAGGGGGCGGTTGGCTACACCTTC.

CDR3 bases: TGTGCCAGCAGCTCGGACAGGGGCTATGGCTACACCTTC. Translating gives CASSSDRGYGYTF. The chain has TRBV7-9 and TRBJ1-2; 9 nucleotides match TRBD1. Germline V lookup: CDR1 SEHNR, CDR2 FQNEAQ (reference sequence). V was clipped by 4 bases and J by 4 bases; unmatched bases: 1. CDR3 size: 13 residues. Full variable domain (remainder filled in from reference TRBV7-9 and TRBJ1-2): DTGVSQNPRHKITKRGQNVTFRCDPISEHNRLYWYRQTLGQGPEFLTYFQNEAQLEKSRLLSDRFSAERPKGSFSTLEIQRTEQGDSAMYLCASSSDRGYGYTFGSGTRLTVV.

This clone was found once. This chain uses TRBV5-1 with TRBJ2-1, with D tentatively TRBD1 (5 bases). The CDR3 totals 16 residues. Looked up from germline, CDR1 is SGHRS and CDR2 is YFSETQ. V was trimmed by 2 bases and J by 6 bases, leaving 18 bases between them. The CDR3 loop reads CASSFGASLSLNEQFF. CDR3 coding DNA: TGCGCCAGCAGCTTTGGGGCTAGTCTGTCCCTCAATGAGCAGTTCTTC.

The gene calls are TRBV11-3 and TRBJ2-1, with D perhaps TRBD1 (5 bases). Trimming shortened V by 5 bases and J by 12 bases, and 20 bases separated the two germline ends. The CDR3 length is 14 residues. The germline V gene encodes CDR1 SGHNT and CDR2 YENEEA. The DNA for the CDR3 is TGTGCCAGCAGCCCGCCGGACAAGAGCCAGGGGCAGTTCTTC. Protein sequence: CASSPPDKSQGQFF.

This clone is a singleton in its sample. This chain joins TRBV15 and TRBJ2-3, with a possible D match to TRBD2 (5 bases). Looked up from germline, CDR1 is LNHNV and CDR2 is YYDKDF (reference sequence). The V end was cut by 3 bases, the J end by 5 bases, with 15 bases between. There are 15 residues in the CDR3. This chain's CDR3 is CATSRDWGDEDTQYF. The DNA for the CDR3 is TGTGCCACCAGCAGGGATTGGGGAGATGAAGATACGCAGTATTTT.

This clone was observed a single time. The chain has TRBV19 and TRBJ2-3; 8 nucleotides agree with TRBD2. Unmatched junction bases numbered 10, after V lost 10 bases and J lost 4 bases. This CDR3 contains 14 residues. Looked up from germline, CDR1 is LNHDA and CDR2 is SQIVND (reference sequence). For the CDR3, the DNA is TGTGCCACCAAGAGCGGGAGAGGGGCAGATACGCAGTATTTT. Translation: CATKSGRGADTQYF.

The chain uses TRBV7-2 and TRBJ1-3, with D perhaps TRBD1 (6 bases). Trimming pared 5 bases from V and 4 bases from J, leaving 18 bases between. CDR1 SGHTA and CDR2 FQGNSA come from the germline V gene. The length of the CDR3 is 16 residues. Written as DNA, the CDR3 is TGTGCCAGCAGCCCCCTCCGGGGGGGCGGGGGAAACACCATATATTTT. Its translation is CASSPLRGGGGNTIYF. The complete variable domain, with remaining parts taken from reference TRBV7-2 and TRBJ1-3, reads GAGVSQSPSNKVTEKGKDVELRCDPISGHTALYWYRQSLGQGLEFLIYFQGNSAPDKSGLPSDRFSAERTGGSVSTLTIQRTQQEDSAVYLCASSPLRGGGGNTIYFGEGSWLTVV.

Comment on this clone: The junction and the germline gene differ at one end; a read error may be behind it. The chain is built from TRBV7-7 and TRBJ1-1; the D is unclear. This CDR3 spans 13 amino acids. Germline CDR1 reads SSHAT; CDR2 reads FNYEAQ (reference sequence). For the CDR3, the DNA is TGTGCTAGCAGCCTAACAGAGAACACTGAAGCTTTCTTT. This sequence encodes CASSLTENTEAFF.